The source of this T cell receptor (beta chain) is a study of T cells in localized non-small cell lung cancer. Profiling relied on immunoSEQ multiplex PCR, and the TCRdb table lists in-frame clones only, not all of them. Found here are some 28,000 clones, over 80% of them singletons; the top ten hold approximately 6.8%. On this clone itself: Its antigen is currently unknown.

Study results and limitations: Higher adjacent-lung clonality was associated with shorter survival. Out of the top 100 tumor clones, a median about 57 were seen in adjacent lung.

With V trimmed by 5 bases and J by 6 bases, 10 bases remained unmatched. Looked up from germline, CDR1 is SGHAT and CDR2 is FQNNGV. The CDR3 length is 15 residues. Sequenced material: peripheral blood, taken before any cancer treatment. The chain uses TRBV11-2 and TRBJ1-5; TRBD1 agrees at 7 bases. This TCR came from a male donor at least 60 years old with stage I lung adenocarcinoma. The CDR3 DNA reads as TGTGCCAGCAGCCTTGCGTCGACAGGGAGTCAGCCCCAGCATTTT. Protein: CASSLASTGSQPQHF.